Sequencing of this T cell receptor beta chain was carried out in a study of PD-1 blockade in mismatch repair-deficient tumors. Turning to the study itself: Patients had 12 mismatch repair-deficient cancer types and were previously treated and progressing.

Comments on this clone: What it binds is unknown.

Clones were sequenced by immunoSEQ multiplex PCR, and TCRdb holds only the in-frame ones, with some missing. The sample has approximately 130,000 clones, roughly 86% seen once. All patients were mismatch repair deficient, assessed by either PCR or immunohistochemistry. TCRs were sequenced from a few patients responding to pembrolizumab. V dropped 3 bases and J dropped 5 bases, with 11 bases sitting between them. Germline assignment: CDR1 SQVTM and CDR2 ANQGSEA. CDR3 size: 12 residues. Study-wide results and caveats: Tumor-resident clones, often absent from pretreatment blood, expanded after pembrolizumab and then contracted.

The material was peripheral blood, obtained 44 weeks after starting pembrolizumab. This sequence joins TRBV29-1 and TRBJ2-7, with a possible D match to TRBD2 (5 bases). The receptor's source is an adult with mismatch repair-deficient cancer. DNA for the CDR3: TGCAGCGTTGACGAGGGTTTCCACGAGCAGTACTTC. It yields the protein CSVDEGFHEQYF.